Listed here are 8 T cell receptor beta chains from one sample, sequenced in a study of spatial heterogeneity in lung cancer. TCRdb recomputed calls from the 5' RACE reads with MiXCR, one row per CDR3 protein. The sample carries approximately 92,000 distinct CDR3 sequences, approximately 12% recorded once. Stated time point: sample taken at primary tumor resection. Sequencing covered unsorted whole RNA taken from tumor, nontumor lung or frozen PBMC. Sequenced here: PBMCs, sampled at surgery. Receptor source: a male donor with early-stage non-small cell lung cancer.

This sequence joins TRBV19 and TRBJ2-7; 9 nucleotides agree with TRBD1. The CDR3 sequence is 16 residues long. Germline CDR1 is LNHDA and CDR2 is SQIVND (reference sequence). Trimming cost V 5 bases and J 5 bases; bases outside gene matches: 13. CDR3 sequence: CASSLLTGTGSHEQYF. The CDR3 DNA follows: TGTGCCAGTAGTCTCCTTACCGGGACAGGGAGTCACGAGCAGTACTTC.

A few counts support this clonotype. The gene calls are TRBV28 and TRBJ2-7, with TRBD1 identical over 7 bases. V lost 4 bases, J lost 3 bases, and 9 bases stayed unmatched. Germline CDR1 MDHEN, CDR2 SYDVKM. The CDR3 has 15 residues. The DNA for the CDR3 is TGTGCCAGCAGTTCATCCGGGACAGAAATCTACGAGCAGTACTTC. Translation: CASSSSGTEIYEQYF.

In this sample, this clonotype turned up many times. This chain uses TRBV7-2 with TRBJ2-1; maybe TRBD1 (6 bases). The CDR3 length is 15 residues. Per the germline V gene, CDR1 is SGHTA and CDR2 is FQGNSA. Deletions cut 2 bases from V and 2 bases from J, with 10 bases between. CDR3 sequence reads: CASSLSHRAYNEQFF. The CDR3 DNA is TGTGCCAGCAGCTTATCCCACAGGGCCTACAATGAGCAGTTCTTC.

A few counts support this clonotype. This chain links TRBV6-2 or TRBV6-3 with TRBJ1-2, with D tentatively TRBD1 (5 bases). In germline, CDR1 is MNHEY, CDR2 SVGEGT. V dropped 4 bases and J dropped 5 bases, with 17 bases sitting between them. The CDR3 is made up of 15 amino acids. CDR3 sequence: CASSFRGARLYGYTF. Here the CDR3 DNA reads TGTGCCAGCAGTTTCCGCGGGGCCAGGCTTTATGGCTACACCTTC.

This clonotype was picked up a small number of times. This rearrangement joins TRBV28 to TRBJ2-5; D call uncertain. CDR3 length equals 12 residues. V lost 10 bases to trimming and J lost 7 bases, with 16 bases between them. In germline, CDR1 is MDHEN, CDR2 SYDVKM. The CDR3 DNA sequence: TGTGCCACCAACGTAGGCCGAGGGACCCAGTACTTC. It encodes CATNVGRGTQYF.

This clonotype was counted ten times or more. The rearrangement links TRBV6-2 or TRBV6-3 to TRBJ2-1, with D hard to call. Trimming cost V 5 bases and J 4 bases, with 18 bases left between them. The length of the CDR3 is 16 residues. From germline, CDR1 is MNHEY and CDR2 SVGEGT. CDR3 DNA: TGTGCCAGCAGTCAAGATTTTATCGGTTCTTACAATGAGCAGTTCTTC. Protein: CASSQDFIGSYNEQFF.

The chain couples TRBV7-9 to TRBJ2-1, with TRBD2 matching 10 bases. V lost 4 bases and J lost 8; bases outside the gene matches: 11. The CDR3 extends over 16 amino acids. Per the germline V gene, CDR1 is SEHNR and CDR2 is FQNEAQ (reference sequence). In nucleotides, the CDR3 is TGTGCCAGCAGCTCCCAGCGGGAGGGCATCGTGGATGAGCAGTTCTTC. Its translation: CASSSQREGIVDEQFF.

The chain couples TRBV6-5 to TRBJ2-3; TRBD2 matches at 12 bases. Germline V gene data show CDR1 as MNHEY and CDR2 as SVGAGI. The CDR3 is 16 amino acids. V was pared by 5 bases and J by 2 bases, with 5 bases of the junction left unmatched. The CDR3 DNA reads as TGTGCCAGCAGTCAGACTAGCGGGGGAGTCACAGATACGCAGTATTTT. This gives the protein CASSQTSGGVTDTQYF.